Below, 14 T cell receptor beta chains from the same sample are listed, as sequenced in a study of cytomegalovirus exposure and HLA in healthy donors. The PCR was carried out with 60 Vbeta primers and 13 Jbeta primers. Some clones are missing from TCRdb's copy, which holds only in-frame ones; the method was immunoSEQ multiplex PCR. The data show approximately 150,000 clones, with around three quarters seen just once and less than 2% held by the top ten. Sequenced sample: PBMCs. The receptors here all came from a man between 35 and 55 years old in good health and CMV-seronegative.

The chain is built from TRBV2 and TRBJ1-6; D gene uncertain. Trimming pared 6 bases from V and 10 bases from J, leaving 16 bases between. Germline V CDR1 and CDR2: SNHLY, FYNNEI. The CDR3 loop spans 14 amino acids. Here the CDR3 DNA reads TGTGCCAGCAGCCGAACATCTGATCTCTCACCCCTCCACTTT. Its translation: CASSRTSDLSPLHF.

V usage is TRBV5-1 and J usage is TRBJ2-7; 9 bases are a match to TRBD1. The germline V gene has CDR1 SGHRS and CDR2 YFSETQ. After removal of 3 bases from V and 5 bases from J, the junction contained 3 bases not matched to a gene. The CDR3 totals 13 residues. CDR3 sequence: CASSSGQGNEQYF. The CDR3 nucleotides are TGCGCCAGCAGCTCGGGACAGGGAAACGAGCAGTACTTC.

This rearrangement joins TRBV27 to TRBJ1-4; tentative D call: TRBD1 (6 bases). In germline, CDR1 is MNHEY, CDR2 SMNVEV (reference sequence). The CDR3 spans 14 residues. The ends were cut back, 3 bases at V and 8 bases at J, with 13 bases in the middle. The CDR3 DNA reads TGTGCCAGCAGTTTCGTGACAGGCGGGGAAAAACTGTTTTTT. Amino acid sequence: CASSFVTGGEKLFF. Combining the CDR3 with reference TRBV27 and TRBJ1-4 gives the whole variable domain EAQVTQNPRYLITVTGKKLTVTCSQNMNHEYMSWYRQDPGLGLRQIYYSMNVEVTDKGDVPEGYKVSRKEKRNFPLILESPSPNQTSLYFCASSFVTGGEKLFFGSGTQLSVL.

This sequence joins TRBV27 and TRBJ2-7; unclear D gene. The length of the CDR3 is 17 residues. Looked up from germline, CDR1 is MNHEY and CDR2 is SMNVEV (reference sequence). V lost 6 bases, J lost 5 bases, and 26 bases lay in between. CDR3 DNA sequence: TGTGCCAGCAGGGTTGCGGTGTATTGGGTAGACCCCCACGAGCAGTACGTC. It translates to CASRVAVYWVDPHEQYV.

This chain links TRBV19 with TRBJ1-5; TRBD1 is a possible D gene (5 bases). Germline values: CDR1 LNHDA, CDR2 SQIVND (reference sequence). The CDR3 loop spans 13 amino acids. Trimming left V 7 bases short and J 6 bases short, with 13 bases between. The CDR3 is CASKESGIQPQHF. The CDR3, as DNA: TGTGCCAGTAAGGAGTCAGGGATTCAGCCCCAGCATTTT.

The gene calls are TRBV2 and TRBJ2-7; the match to TRBD1 covers 7 bases. V was pared by 5 bases and J by 0 bases, with 7 bases of the junction left unmatched. Germline lookup yields CDR1 SNHLY and CDR2 FYNNEI. There are 15 residues in the CDR3. CDR3 in amino acids: CASSFGTVSSYEQYV. CDR3 DNA sequence: TGTGCCAGCAGTTTCGGGACAGTGAGCTCCTACGAGCAGTACGTC.

This chain connects TRBV6-1 to TRBJ2-1; 9 bases are shared with TRBD2. This CDR3 spans 16 amino acids. The V segment lost 1 base and the J segment 5 bases; nucleotides outside the gene matches: 6. Germline V lookup: CDR1 MNHNS, CDR2 SASEGT. The CDR3 here is CASSEGAAGGHNEQFF. The CDR3 DNA reads TGTGCCAGCAGTGAAGGGGCAGCGGGAGGCCACAATGAGCAGTTCTTC.

The chain joins TRBV29-1 to TRBJ1-5; D remains ambiguous. Trimming removed 3 bases at V and 6 bases at J, with 12 bases between. Germline V gene lookup returns CDR1 SQVTM and CDR2 ANQGSEA. The CDR3 is 13 residues long. CDR3 amino acids: CSVDGGGGQPQHF. CDR3 bases: TGCAGCGTTGATGGTGGAGGAGGTCAGCCCCAGCATTTT. Supplemented by reference TRBV29-1 and TRBJ1-5, the full variable domain reads SAVISQKPSRDICQRGTSLTIQCQVDSQVTMMFWYRQQPGQSLTLIATANQGSEATYESGFVIDKFPISRPNLTFSTLTVSNMSPEDSSIYLCSVDGGGGQPQHFGDGTRLSIL.

The gene calls are TRBV4-1 and TRBJ1-1; weak D call: TRBD1 (6 bases). This CDR3 comprises 14 residues. Germline V gene data show CDR1 as MGHRA and CDR2 as YSYEKL. The V end was cut by 0 bases, the J end by 10 bases, with 15 bases between. The CDR3 DNA reads as TGCGCCAGCAGCCAAGACCCGGCCGGCAGGGGAGCTTTCTTT. This translates into CASSQDPAGRGAFF.

The V and J genes are TRBV6-1 and TRBJ2-5; 8 bases map to TRBD1. The end of the DNA aligns better with TRBJ2-7, so the J call may be wrong. This CDR3 region has 14 residues. CDR1 is MNHNS, CDR2 SASEGT, per germline. CDR3 bases: TGTGCCAGCAGTGAATCGTCGACAGGGGCCGAGCAGTACTTC. This sequence encodes CASSESSTGAEQYF.

V and J are TRBV6-5 and TRBJ2-1; D may be TRBD1 (6 bases). Trimming shortened V by 7 bases and J by 5 bases, and 9 bases separated the two germline ends. Germline assignment: CDR1 MNHEY and CDR2 SVGAGI. This CDR3 is built from 12 residues. CDR3 amino acids: CASKTGNNEQFF. Written as DNA, the CDR3 is TGTGCCAGCAAAACAGGGAACAATGAGCAGTTCTTC.

The chain uses TRBV27 and TRBJ2-5; 11 nucleotides match TRBD1. V was clipped by 5 bases and J by 4 bases; unmatched bases: 3. From germline, CDR1 is MNHEY and CDR2 SMNVEV (reference sequence). The CDR3 runs to 14 residues. The CDR3 loop is CASSPGTGGETQYF. In DNA, the CDR3 is TGTGCCAGCAGTCCGGGGACAGGGGGAGAGACCCAGTACTTC.

The DNA of the CDR3 is TGTGCCAGTAGTATTATCGGCAGGGAGGGATTAGGTACGCAGTATTTT. Translated: CASSIIGREGLGTQYF. This chain uses TRBV19 with TRBJ2-3, with TRBD2 matching 7 bases. Trimming took 3 bases from V and 8 from J; bases not matched to a gene: 14. CDR3 size: 16 residues. CDR1 and CDR2 from the germline V gene are LNHDA and SQIVND (reference sequence).

The V call is TRBV6-1, the J call TRBJ2-1; 15 bases match TRBD2. The ends lost 3 bases at V and 9 bases at J; junction bases unmatched: 6. CDR1 and CDR2 from the germline V gene are MNHNS and SASEGT. CDR3 length equals 16 residues. The CDR3 DNA sequence: TGTGCCAGCAGTGACCGGACTAGCGGGAGGGCCGGTGAGCAGTTCTTC. It yields the protein CASSDRTSGRAGEQFF.